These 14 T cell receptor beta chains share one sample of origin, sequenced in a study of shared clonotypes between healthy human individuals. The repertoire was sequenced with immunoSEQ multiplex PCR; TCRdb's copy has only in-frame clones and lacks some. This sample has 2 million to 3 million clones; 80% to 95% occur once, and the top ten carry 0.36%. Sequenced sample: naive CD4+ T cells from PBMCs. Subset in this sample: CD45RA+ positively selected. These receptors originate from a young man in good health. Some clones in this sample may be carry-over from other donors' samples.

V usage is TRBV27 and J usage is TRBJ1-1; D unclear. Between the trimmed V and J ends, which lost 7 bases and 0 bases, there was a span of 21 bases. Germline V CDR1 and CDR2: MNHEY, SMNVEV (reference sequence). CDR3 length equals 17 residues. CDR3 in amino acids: CASIIFRRGAMNTEAFF. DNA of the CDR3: TGTGCCAGCATCATATTCCGCCGCGGCGCCATGAACACTGAAGCTTTCTTT.

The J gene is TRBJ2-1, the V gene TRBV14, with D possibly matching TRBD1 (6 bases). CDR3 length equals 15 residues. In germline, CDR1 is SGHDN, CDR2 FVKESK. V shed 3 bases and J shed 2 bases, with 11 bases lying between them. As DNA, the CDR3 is TGTGCCAGCAGCCATAGGACAGCCACCTACAATGAGCAGTTCTTC. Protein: CASSHRTATYNEQFF.

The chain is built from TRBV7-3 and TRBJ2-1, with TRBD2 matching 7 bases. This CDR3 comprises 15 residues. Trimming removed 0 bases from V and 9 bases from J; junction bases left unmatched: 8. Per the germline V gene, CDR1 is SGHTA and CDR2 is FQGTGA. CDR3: CASSLTSGVLSEQFF. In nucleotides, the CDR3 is TGTGCCAGCAGCTTAACCAGCGGGGTCCTTTCTGAGCAGTTCTTC.

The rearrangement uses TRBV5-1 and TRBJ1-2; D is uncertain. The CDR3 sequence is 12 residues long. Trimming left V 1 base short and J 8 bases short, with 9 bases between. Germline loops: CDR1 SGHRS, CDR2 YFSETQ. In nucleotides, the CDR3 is TGCGCCAGCAGCTTGTTAAGTGGAGGCTACACCTTC. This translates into CASSLLSGGYTF.

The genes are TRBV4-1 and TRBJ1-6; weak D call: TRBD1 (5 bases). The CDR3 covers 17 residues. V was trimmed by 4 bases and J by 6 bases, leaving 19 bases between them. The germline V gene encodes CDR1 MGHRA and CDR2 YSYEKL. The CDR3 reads CASSPLGQGRGNSPLHF. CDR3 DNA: TGCGCCAGCAGCCCCTTGGGTCAGGGACGGGGTAATTCACCCCTCCACTTT.

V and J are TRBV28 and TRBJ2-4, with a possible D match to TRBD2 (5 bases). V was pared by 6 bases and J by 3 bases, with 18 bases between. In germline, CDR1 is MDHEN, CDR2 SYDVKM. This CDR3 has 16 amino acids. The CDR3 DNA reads TGTGCCAGCAGCGGGGTTCTCGATGTGAGCAAAAACATTCAGTACTTC. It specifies CASSGVLDVSKNIQYF.

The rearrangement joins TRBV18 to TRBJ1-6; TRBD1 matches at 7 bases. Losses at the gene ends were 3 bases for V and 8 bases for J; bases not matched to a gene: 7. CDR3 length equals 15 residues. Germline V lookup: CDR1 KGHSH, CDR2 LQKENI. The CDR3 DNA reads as TGTGCCAGCTCACCCCGGACAGGAATGGATTCACCCCTCCACTTT. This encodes CASSPRTGMDSPLHF.

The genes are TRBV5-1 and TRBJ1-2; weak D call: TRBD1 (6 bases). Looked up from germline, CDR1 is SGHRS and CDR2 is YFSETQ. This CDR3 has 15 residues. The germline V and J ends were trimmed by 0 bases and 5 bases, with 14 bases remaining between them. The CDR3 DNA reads TGCGCCAGCAGCTTGGCGGCAGGGGAATGGTATGGCTACACCTTC. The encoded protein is CASSLAAGEWYGYTF.

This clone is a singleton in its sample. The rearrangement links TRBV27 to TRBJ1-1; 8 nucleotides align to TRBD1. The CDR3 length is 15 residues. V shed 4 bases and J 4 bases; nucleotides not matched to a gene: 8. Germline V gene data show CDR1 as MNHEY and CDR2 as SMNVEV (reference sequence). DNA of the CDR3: TGTGCCAGCAGTTCGGACAGGGTGGAGGGCACTGAAGCTTTCTTT. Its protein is CASSSDRVEGTEAFF.

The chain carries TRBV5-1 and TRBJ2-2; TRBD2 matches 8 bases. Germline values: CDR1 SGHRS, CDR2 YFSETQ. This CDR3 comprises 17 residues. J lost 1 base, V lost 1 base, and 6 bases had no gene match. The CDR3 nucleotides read TGCGCCAGCAGCTTGTTTAGCGGGACTGGGAACACCGGGGAGCTGTTTTTT. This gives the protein CASSLFSGTGNTGELFF.

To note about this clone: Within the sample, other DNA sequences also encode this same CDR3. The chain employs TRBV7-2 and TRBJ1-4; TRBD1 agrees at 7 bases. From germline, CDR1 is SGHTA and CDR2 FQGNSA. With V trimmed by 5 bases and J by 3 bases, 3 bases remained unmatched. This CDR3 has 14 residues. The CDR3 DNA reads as TGTGCCAGCAGCCCACAGGGGTCTAATGAAAAACTGTTTTTT. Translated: CASSPQGSNEKLFF.

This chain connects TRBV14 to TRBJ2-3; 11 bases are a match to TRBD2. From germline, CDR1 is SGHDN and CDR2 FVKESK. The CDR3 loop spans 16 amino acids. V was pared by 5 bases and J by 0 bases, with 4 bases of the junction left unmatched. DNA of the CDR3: TGTGCCAGCAGCAGAAGGACTAGCGGGAGCACAGATACGCAGTATTTT. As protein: CASSRRTSGSTDTQYF.

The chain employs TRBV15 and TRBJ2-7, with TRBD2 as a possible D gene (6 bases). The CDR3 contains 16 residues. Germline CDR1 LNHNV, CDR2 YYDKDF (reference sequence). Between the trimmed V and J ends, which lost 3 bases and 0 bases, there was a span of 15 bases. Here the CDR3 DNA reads TGTGCCACCAGCAGCCGGGAGCGGAGTTACTCCTACGAGCAGTACTTC. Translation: CATSSRERSYSYEQYF.

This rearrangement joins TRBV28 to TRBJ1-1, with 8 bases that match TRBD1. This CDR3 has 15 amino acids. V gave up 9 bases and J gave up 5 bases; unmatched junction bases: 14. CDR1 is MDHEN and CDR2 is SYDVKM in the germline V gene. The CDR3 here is CASSTGDSGETEAFF. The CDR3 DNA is TGTGCCAGTTCGACAGGGGATAGTGGAGAGACTGAAGCTTTCTTT.